The clone carrying this T cell receptor (beta chain) turned up a few times. A template switching step contributed a universal primer site, while unique molecular identifiers were present in the cDNA. TCRdb reprocessed the 5' RACE reads via MiXCR and lists one record per CDR3 protein. The sample carries 250,000 to 300,000 distinct CDR3 sequences, about 8.3% recorded once. The entry originates in a study of identical twins. In germline, CDR1 is WNHNN, CDR2 SYGVQD (reference sequence). V shed 0 bases and J shed 5 bases, with 15 bases lying between them. The CDR3 totals 16 residues. The data also belong to a second study, concerning yellow fever vaccine responses in identical twins.

The specimen sequenced was CD8+ T cells sorted from blood. This chain links TRBV10-1 with TRBJ2-3; D may be TRBD1 (5 bases). The TCR sequence derives from a woman aged 18-30 years in good health. The DNA of the CDR3 is TGCGCCAGCAGTGAGTCGCAAGGGGCATGGGAAGATACGCAGTATTTT. Translating gives CASSESQGAWEDTQYF.